This record looks at one TCR beta chain sequence and its context. Here immunoSEQ multiplex PCR was the method, and the copy in TCRdb shows in-frame clones only, minus some. The table has about 76,000 clones, 80% to 90% seen once; the top ten hold under 20%. This record belongs to a study of blood T cell repertoires in COVID-19. On the study more broadly: COVID-19 samples, acute and convalescent, were from the United States, Italy and Spain. In each case, the material was cDNA or gDNA derived from T cells, B-cell-depleted T cells, or PBMCs.

Germline assignment: CDR1 SGHTA and CDR2 FQGNSA. With 4 bases removed from V and 4 bases from J, the gap between germline ends came to 8 bases. This CDR3 comprises 13 residues. The receptor comes from a woman aged 60-75 years with acute or convalescent COVID-19. The V gene is TRBV7-2, the J gene TRBJ2-1, with D possibly being TRBD2 (6 bases). Sequencing used peripheral blood. CDR3 protein: CASSSGTYNEQFF. CDR3 DNA sequence: TGTGCCAGCAGCTCTGGGACTTACAATGAGCAGTTCTTC.